This entry concerns a single T cell receptor beta chain. Its antigen is currently unknown. One end of the junction fails to match germline, which may point to a read error. Only in-frame clones appear in the TCRdb table, and some are missing; sequencing was by immunoSEQ multiplex PCR. The data contain 20,000 to 25,000 clones, approximately 72% of them singletons. Antigen-specific CD4+ T cells were first expanded with viral peptide pools by the ViraFEST assay and only then sequenced. Researchers isolated CD4+ T cells once approximately 10 days of culture had elapsed. Their SARS-CoV-2 infection, verified by PCR, occurred between March and December 2020. It was on days 3 and 7 that half the medium was replaced with IL-2 medium. This sample stems from a study of vaccination effects on CD4 cells after COVID-19. Background on the study: Among convalescent patients, two provided samples 16 days and one week before vaccination.

The V gene's germline CDR1 is SGHNT and CDR2 YENEEA. This CDR3 is 17 amino acids long. Notes on the study in general: Convalescent patients numbered few in the study; early post-infection timepoints were missing entirely. In the late period after vaccination, infection- and vaccine-induced clones contracted markedly.

This receptor was identified in a human donor who had a prior SARS-CoV-2 infection. The input for sequencing was CD4+ T cells from PBMCs cultured with a peptide pool, taken before COVID-19 vaccination. This chain joins TRBV11-3 and TRBJ2-1; 8 bases align to TRBD2. The DNA for the CDR3 is TGTGCCAGCAGCCTAGATACTAGCGGAAGCCGTGGAGGAGGGCAGTTCTTC. Protein: CASSLDTSGSRGGGQFF.